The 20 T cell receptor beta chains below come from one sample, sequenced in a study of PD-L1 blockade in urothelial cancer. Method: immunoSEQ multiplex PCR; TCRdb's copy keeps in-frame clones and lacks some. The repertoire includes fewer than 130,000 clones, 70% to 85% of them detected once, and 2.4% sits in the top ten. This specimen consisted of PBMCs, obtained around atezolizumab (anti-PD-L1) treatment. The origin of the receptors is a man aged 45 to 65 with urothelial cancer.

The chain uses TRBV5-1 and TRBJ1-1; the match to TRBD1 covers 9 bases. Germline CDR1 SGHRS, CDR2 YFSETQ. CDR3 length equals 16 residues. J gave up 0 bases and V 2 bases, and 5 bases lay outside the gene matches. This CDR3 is CASSFGDRDMNTEAFF. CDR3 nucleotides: TGCGCCAGCAGCTTCGGGGACAGGGACATGAACACTGAAGCTTTCTTT.

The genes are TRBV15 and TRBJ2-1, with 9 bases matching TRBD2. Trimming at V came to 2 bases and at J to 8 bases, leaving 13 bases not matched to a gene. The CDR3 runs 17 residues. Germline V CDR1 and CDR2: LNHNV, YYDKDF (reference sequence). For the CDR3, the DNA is TGTGCCACCAGCAGAAACGCCTACACGGGACTAGCCTATGAGCAGTTCTTC. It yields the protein CATSRNAYTGLAYEQFF.

CDR3: CASSPRSSYNSPLHF. CDR3 bases: TGTGCCAGCAGCCCTAGAAGCTCCTATAATTCACCCCTCCACTTT. J is TRBJ1-6 and V is TRBV7-6; D gene ambiguous. V was shortened by 5 bases and J by 0 bases, with 8 bases between the two germline ends. Germline-derived CDR1 and CDR2 are SGHVS and FNYEAQ. The CDR3 consists of 15 residues.

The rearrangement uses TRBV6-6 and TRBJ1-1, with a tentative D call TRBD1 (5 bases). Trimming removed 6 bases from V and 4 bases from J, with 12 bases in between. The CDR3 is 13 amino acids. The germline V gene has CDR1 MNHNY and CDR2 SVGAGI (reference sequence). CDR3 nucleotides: TGTGCCAGCAGACCACAGGAGACCACTGAAGCTTTCTTT. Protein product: CASRPQETTEAFF.

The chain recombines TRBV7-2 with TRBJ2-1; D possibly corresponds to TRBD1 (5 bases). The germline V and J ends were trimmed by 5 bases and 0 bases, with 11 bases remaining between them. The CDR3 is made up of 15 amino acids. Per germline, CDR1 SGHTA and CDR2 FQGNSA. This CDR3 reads CASSRKGISYNEQFF. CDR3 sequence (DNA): TGTGCCAGCAGCCGGAAGGGGATCTCCTACAATGAGCAGTTCTTC.

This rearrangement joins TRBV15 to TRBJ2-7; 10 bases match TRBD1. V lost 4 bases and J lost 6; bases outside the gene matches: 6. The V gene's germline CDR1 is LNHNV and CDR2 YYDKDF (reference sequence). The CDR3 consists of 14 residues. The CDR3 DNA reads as TGTGCCACCAGCAAAGGGGGACAGGGGATCGAGCAGTACTTC. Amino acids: CATSKGGQGIEQYF.

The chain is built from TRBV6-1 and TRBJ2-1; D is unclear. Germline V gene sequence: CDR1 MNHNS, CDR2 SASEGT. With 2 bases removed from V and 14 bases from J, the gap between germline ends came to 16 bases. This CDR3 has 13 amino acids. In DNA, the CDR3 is TGTGCCAGCAGTGAACCCCGCGGCATCATAAAGTTCTTC. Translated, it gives CASSEPRGIIKFF.

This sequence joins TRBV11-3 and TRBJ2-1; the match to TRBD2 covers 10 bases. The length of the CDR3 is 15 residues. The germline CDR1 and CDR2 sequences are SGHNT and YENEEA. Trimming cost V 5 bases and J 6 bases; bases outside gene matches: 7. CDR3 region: CASSTSGRGSNEQFF. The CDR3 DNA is TGTGCCAGCAGCACGAGCGGGAGGGGGAGCAATGAGCAGTTCTTC. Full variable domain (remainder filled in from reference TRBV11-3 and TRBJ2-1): EAGVVQSPRYKIIEKKQPVAFWCNPISGHNTLYWYLQNLGQGPELLIRYENEEAVDDSQLPKDRFSAERLKGVDSTLKIQPAELGDSAVYLCASSTSGRGSNEQFFGPGTRLTVL.

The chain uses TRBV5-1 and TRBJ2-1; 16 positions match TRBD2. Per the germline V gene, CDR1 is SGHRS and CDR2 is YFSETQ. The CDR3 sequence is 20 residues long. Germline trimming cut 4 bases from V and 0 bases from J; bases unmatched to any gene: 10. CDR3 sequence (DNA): TGCGCCAGCAGCCTCAGTCCCGGGACTAGCGGGAGGGGCTCCTACAATGAGCAGTTCTTC. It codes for CASSLSPGTSGRGSYNEQFF.

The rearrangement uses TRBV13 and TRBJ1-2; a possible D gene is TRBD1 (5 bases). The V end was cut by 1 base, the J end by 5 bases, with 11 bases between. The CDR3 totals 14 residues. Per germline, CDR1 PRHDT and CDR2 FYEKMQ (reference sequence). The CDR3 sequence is CASSLDWGEYGYTF. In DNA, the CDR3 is TGTGCCAGCAGCTTAGACTGGGGGGAATATGGCTACACCTTC. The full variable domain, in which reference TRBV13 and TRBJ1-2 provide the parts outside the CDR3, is AAGVIQSPRHLIKEKRETATLKCYPIPRHDTVYWYQQGPGQDPQFLISFYEKMQSDKGSIPDRFSAQQFSDYHSELNMSSLELGDSALYFCASSLDWGEYGYTFGSGTRLTVV.

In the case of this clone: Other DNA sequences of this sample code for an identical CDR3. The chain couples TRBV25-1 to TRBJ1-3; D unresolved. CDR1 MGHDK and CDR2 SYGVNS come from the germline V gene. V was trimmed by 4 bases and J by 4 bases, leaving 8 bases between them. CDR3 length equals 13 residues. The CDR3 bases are TGTGCCAGCAGTGCCCCGTCCGGAAACACCATATATTTT. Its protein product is CASSAPSGNTIYF.

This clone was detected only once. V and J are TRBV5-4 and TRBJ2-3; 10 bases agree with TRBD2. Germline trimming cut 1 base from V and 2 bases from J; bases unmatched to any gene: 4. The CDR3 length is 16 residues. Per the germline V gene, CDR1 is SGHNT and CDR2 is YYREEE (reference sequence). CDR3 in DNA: TGTGCCAGCAGCTTGTGGCTAGCGGGAGACACAGATACGCAGTATTTT. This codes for CASSLWLAGDTDTQYF.

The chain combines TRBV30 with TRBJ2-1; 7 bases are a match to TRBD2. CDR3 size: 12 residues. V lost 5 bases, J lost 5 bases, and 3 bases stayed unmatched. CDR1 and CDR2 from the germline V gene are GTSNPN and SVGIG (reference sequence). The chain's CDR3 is CAWAGLDNEQFF. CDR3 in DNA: TGTGCCTGGGCCGGACTAGACAATGAGCAGTTCTTC.

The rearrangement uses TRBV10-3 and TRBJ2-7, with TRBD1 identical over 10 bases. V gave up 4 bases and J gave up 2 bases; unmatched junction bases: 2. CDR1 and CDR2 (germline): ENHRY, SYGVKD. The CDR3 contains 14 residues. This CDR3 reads CAISAGQGTYEQYF. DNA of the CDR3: TGTGCCATCAGTGCGGGACAGGGGACCTACGAGCAGTACTTC.

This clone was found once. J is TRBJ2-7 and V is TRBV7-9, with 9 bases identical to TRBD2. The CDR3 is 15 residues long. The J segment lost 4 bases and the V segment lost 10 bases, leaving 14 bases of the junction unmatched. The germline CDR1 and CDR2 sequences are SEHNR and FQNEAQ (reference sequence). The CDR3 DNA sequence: TGTGCCACGACGATATTGGGCGGGAGGGGGTACGAGCAGTACTTC. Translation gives CATTILGGRGYEQYF.

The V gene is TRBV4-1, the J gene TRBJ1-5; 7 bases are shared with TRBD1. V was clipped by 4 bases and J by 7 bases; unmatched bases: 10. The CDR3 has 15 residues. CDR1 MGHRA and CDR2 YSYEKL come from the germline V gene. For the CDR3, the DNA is TGCGCCAGCAGCCTTGGACAGGCAGGGGCACAGCCCCAGCATTTT. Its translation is CASSLGQAGAQPQHF.

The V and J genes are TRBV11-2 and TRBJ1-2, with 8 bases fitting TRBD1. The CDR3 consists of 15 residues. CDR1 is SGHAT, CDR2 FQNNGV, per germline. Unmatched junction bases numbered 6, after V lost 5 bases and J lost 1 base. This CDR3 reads CASSPGTGYNYGYTF. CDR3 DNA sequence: TGTGCCAGCAGCCCGGGGACAGGATATAACTATGGCTACACCTTC.

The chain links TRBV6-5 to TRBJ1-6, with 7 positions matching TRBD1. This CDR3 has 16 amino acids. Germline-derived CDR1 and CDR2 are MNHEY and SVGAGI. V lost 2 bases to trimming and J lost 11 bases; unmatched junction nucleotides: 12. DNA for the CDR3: TGTGCCAGCAGTTACCCGCGGACCAGGGGGGATCCACCCCTCCACTTT. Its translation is CASSYPRTRGDPPLHF.

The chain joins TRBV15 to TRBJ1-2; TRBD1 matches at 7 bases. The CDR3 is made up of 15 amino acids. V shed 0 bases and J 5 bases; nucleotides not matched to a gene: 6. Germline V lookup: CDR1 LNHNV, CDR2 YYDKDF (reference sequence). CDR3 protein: CATSREGQPDYGYTF. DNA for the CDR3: TGTGCCACCAGCAGAGAGGGACAGCCAGATTATGGCTACACCTTC.

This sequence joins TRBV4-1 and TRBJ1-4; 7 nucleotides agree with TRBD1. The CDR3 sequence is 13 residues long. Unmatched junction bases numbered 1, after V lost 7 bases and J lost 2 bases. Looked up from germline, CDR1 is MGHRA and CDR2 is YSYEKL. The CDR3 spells CASTRGTNEKLFF. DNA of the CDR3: TGCGCCAGCACCAGGGGGACTAATGAAAAACTGTTTTTT.